These 16 T cell receptor beta chains were all obtained from the same sample, sequenced in a study of tumor-infiltrating lymphocytes in oesophageal squamous cell carcinoma. TCRdb used MiXCR to reprocess the PCR reads, holding one entry per CDR3 protein. Counted here are 20,000 to 25,000 distinct CDR3 sequences, about 35% occurring once; the ten biggest clones make up around an eighth. The sample consisted of esophageal tumor tissue. The receptors stem from a male donor with esophageal squamous cell carcinoma.

This clonotype was observed a handful of times. J is TRBJ1-1 and V is TRBV18, with D unclear. Germline V lookup: CDR1 KGHSH, CDR2 LQKENI. V gave up 6 bases and J gave up 2 bases, with 10 bases separating them. This CDR3 comprises 13 residues. CDR3 DNA sequence: TGTGCCAGCTCCCCTTCAACTAACACTGAAGCTTTCTTT. This translates into CASSPSTNTEAFF.

Of note for this clonotype: Given the absence of the conserved phenylalanine or tryptophan at the CDR3 end, a read error is likely. Because the CDR3's place on the DNA is in doubt, the DNA is left out and the CDR3 is given as listed by TCRdb. The chain employs TRBV28 and TRBJ1-3. The CDR3 length is 10 residues, termini included. Germline V gene lookup returns CDR1 MDHEN and CDR2 SYDVKM. CDR3 amino acids: CASSSGLAGR.

This clonotype was counted ten times or more. This chain uses TRBV5-1 with TRBJ1-1; possibly TRBD1 for D (6 bases). The V gene's germline CDR1 is SGHRS and CDR2 YFSETQ. Trimming shortened V by 2 bases and J by 5 bases, and 19 bases separated the two germline ends. The CDR3 is 16 residues long. CDR3 amino acids: CASSLTYTGSKTEAFF. The CDR3 DNA sequence: TGCGCCAGCAGCTTAACCTATACAGGGAGTAAGACTGAAGCTTTCTTT. Based on the CDR3 plus reference TRBV5-1 and TRBJ1-1, the full variable domain is KAGVTQTPRYLIKTRGQQVTLSCSPISGHRSVSWYQQTPGQGLQFLFEYFSETQRNKGNFPGRFSGRQFSNSRSEMNVSTLELGDSALYLCASSLTYTGSKTEAFFGQGTRLTVV.

In its sample, this clonotype ranks as medium-sized (0.01 to 0.1%). V usage is TRBV12-3 or TRBV12-4 and J usage is TRBJ1-1; TRBD1 is a possible D gene (6 bases). The length of the CDR3 is 15 residues. Trimming removed 7 bases from V and 3 bases from J, with 18 bases in between. The CDR3 region is CASTNGGGRDTEAFF. In DNA form, the CDR3 reads TGTGCCAGCACCAATGGAGGGGGGCGCGACACTGAAGCTTTCTTT.

In this sample, this clonotype turned up a few times. V is TRBV7-3 and J is TRBJ2-1, with D unclear. The CDR3 is 13 residues long. V was trimmed by 0 bases and J by 4 bases, leaving 4 bases between them. Germline V gene lookup returns CDR1 SGHTA and CDR2 FQGTGA. CDR3 in amino acids: CASSLTGYNEQFF. The CDR3 DNA reads TGTGCCAGCAGCTTAACCGGGTACAATGAGCAGTTCTTC.

This clonotype has at least ten counts. The chain has TRBV7-2 and TRBJ2-3; 14 bases line up with TRBD2. The CDR3 is made up of 16 amino acids. Germline V gene lookup returns CDR1 SGHTA and CDR2 FQGNSA. Trimming removed 5 bases from V and 5 bases from J; junction bases left unmatched: 6. The CDR3 is CASSQGLAGGLDTQYF. CDR3 DNA: TGTGCCAGCAGCCAAGGACTAGCGGGAGGTCTAGATACGCAGTATTTT.

This clonotype appeared many times. The rearrangement uses TRBV6-6 and TRBJ1-1; D is perhaps TRBD1 (6 bases). CDR3 length: 15 residues. Germline V gene lookup returns CDR1 MNHNY and CDR2 SVGAGI (reference sequence). Trimming left V 2 bases short and J 4 bases short, with 14 bases between. The CDR3: CASSYRAGAVTEAFF. As DNA, the CDR3 is TGTGCCAGCAGTTACAGAGCGGGGGCTGTCACTGAAGCTTTCTTT.

The CDR3 protein is CASSYSRNSGANVLTF. Written as DNA, the CDR3 is TGTGCCAGCAGTTACTCACGGAACTCTGGGGCCAACGTCCTGACTTTC. This chain connects TRBV6-2 or TRBV6-3 to TRBJ2-4, with D unresolved. The J call may be in error: the DNA end matches TRBJ2-6 better. The CDR3 is made up of 16 amino acids. The germline V gene encodes CDR1 MNHEY and CDR2 SVGEGT.

With respect to this clonotype: Because the CDR3's place on the DNA is in doubt, the DNA is left out and the CDR3 is given as listed by TCRdb. CDR3 in amino acids: CISVPEAGPTHEQYF. This chain connects TRBV7-5 to TRBJ2-7. TRBV7-5 is termed a pseudogene. The CDR3 spans 15 residues, counting both ends.

As for this clonotype: This may come from a read error, since a much larger clone is one base off. The chain is built from TRBV10-2 and TRBJ2-5; D is unclear. The tail of the sequence fits TRBJ2-1 better, so the J call may be wrong. Germline V gene lookup returns CDR1 WSHSY and CDR2 SAAADI. The CDR3 runs 14 residues. The CDR3 DNA reads as TGCGCCAGCATGGGGTCGCTGCGTGGAGACGAGCAGTTCTTC. Its translation is CASMGSLRGDEQFF.

As concerns this clonotype: A much larger clone differs from this one at a single base, so this may be a read error. The rearrangement uses TRBV6-1 and TRBJ2-3, with a possible D match to TRBD2 (6 bases). The germline V gene has CDR1 MNHNS and CDR2 SASEGT. The CDR3 contains 12 residues. V lost 5 bases and J 6 bases, leaving 9 bases between the germline ends. The CDR3 is CASSKRGDTQYF. CDR3 nucleotides: TGTGCCAGCAGTAAACGGGGGGATACGCAGTATTTT.

This clonotype counts as medium-sized. The chain links TRBV7-2 to TRBJ1-2; the match to TRBD1 covers 8 bases. CDR1 SGHTA and CDR2 FQGNSA come from the germline V gene. The V and J ends lost 3 bases and 6 bases, in that order; junction bases with no gene match: 3. The CDR3 has 13 residues. Written as DNA, the CDR3 is TGTGCCAGCAGCTTCGGCAGGGGGCATGGCTACACCTTC. Its translation: CASSFGRGHGYTF.

V usage is TRBV28 and J usage is TRBJ2-3; D is undetermined. The germline CDR1 and CDR2 sequences are MDHEN and SYDVKM. Trimming took 2 bases from V and 0 from J, leaving 9 bases between them. CDR3 size: 15 residues. CDR3 sequence (DNA): TGTGCCAGCAGTTTAATCCCGCAAAGCACAGATACGCAGTATTTT. Protein sequence: CASSLIPQSTDTQYF. Drawing the rest from reference TRBV28 and TRBJ2-3, the complete variable domain is DVKVTQSSRYLVKRTGEKVFLECVQDMDHENMFWYRQDPGLGLRLIYFSYDVKMKEKGDIPEGYSVSREKKERFSLILESASTNQTSMYLCASSLIPQSTDTQYFGPGTRLTVL.

The V call is TRBV12-3 or TRBV12-4, the J call TRBJ1-2; 7 bases fit TRBD1. This CDR3 has 14 residues. With 3 bases clipped from V and 4 bases from J, the junction kept 5 bases outside the gene matches. The CDR3, as DNA: TGTGCCAGCAGTTTCGACAGGGCCTCCTATGGCTACACCTTC. Encoded protein: CASSFDRASYGYTF.

Only a few counts were recorded for this clonotype. This chain joins TRBV12-3 or TRBV12-4 and TRBJ2-3, with 12 bases identical to TRBD2. The CDR3 is 15 amino acids. V lost 2 bases and J lost 6; bases outside the gene matches: 3. This chain's CDR3 is CASSLRLAGDDTQYF. The CDR3, as DNA: TGTGCCAGCAGTTTAAGACTAGCGGGAGACGATACGCAGTATTTT.

This clonotype was observed many times. The J gene is TRBJ1-1, the V gene TRBV28; TRBD1 agrees at 8 bases. CDR1 is MDHEN and CDR2 is SYDVKM in the germline V gene. V lost 3 bases, J lost 0 bases, and 9 bases stayed unmatched. This CDR3 spans 17 amino acids. The CDR3 region is CASSFKGQGLLNTEAFF. The CDR3 bases are TGTGCCAGCAGTTTCAAAGGACAGGGCCTTTTGAACACTGAAGCTTTCTTT.